This TCR beta chain was recorded in a study of spatial heterogeneity in lung cancer. Background on the study: Each time, sequencing found more beta-chain sequences than alpha-chain sequences. The study's findings and limits: Resection blood, more than follow-up blood, showed ubiquitous expanded tumor TCRs.

In its sample, this clonotype was seen many times. Its cognate antigen is unknown. TCRdb fed the 5' RACE reads into MiXCR, producing one record per CDR3 protein. This table holds approximately 110,000 distinct CDR3 sequences, about 10% found once. The time point: blood at routine non-recurrence follow-up after resection. Sequencing was performed on whole RNA extracted from tumor and nontumor lung tissue, or from frozen PBMC, and the material was left unsorted. The germline V gene has CDR1 SGHTA and CDR2 FQGNSA. The CDR3 loop spans 16 amino acids. Germline trimming cut 0 bases from V and 9 bases from J; bases unmatched to any gene: 9.

The receptor's source is a female donor with early-stage non-small cell lung cancer. The input for sequencing was PBMCs, taken at follow-up. The chain is built from TRBV7-2 and TRBJ2-1, with 9 bases identical to TRBD2. Written as DNA, the CDR3 is TGTGCCAGCAGCTTAGCAGTCGGTAGCGGGAGTGGTGAGCAGTTCTTC. Translating it yields CASSLAVGSGSGEQFF.